The sequence of this T cell receptor beta chain was determined in a study of CD8+ T cells in alopecia areata. Study-level information: For 6 to 18 months, tofacitinib was taken, and 6 months off drug followed. Study findings and constraints: Many of the expanded lesional clones endured in scalp and blood while on tofacitinib. Clonality was higher in lesional than normal scalp, especially in alopecia totalis/universalis.

V gave up 1 base and J gave up 8 bases, with 14 bases separating them. Germline CDR1 and CDR2: MGHDK and SYGVNS. The CDR3 is made up of 14 amino acids. Treatment given: oral pan-JAK inhibitor, 5-10 mg twice daily. Cell sorting was applied to PBMCs, and CD4+ and CD8+ T cells were collected. As for this clone: Its antigen is unknown.

Extraction and reverse transcription of RNA yielded cDNA as the sequencing template. The repertoire was sequenced with immunoSEQ multiplex PCR; TCRdb's copy has only in-frame clones and lacks some. The data contain roughly 250,000 clones, 60% of them singletons. This sequence was found in a human donor with alopecia areata. J is TRBJ1-1 and V is TRBV25-1; D is unclear. The sequencing used CD4+ T cells sorted from blood, collected around week 53, from a patient treated with tofacitinib. The CDR3 reads CASSEFSTAREAFF. The DNA of the CDR3 is TGTGCCAGCAGTGAATTTTCTACAGCGCGCGAAGCTTTCTTT.